This T cell receptor beta chain was documented in a study of CD8+CD57+ T cells in acquired aplastic anemia. This clonotype was found many times. The CDR3 spans 15 residues. Germline V gene sequence: CDR1 SGHVS, CDR2 FQNEAQ. Trimming cost V 1 base and J 4 bases; bases outside gene matches: 4. Using genomic DNA as the template, TCR beta VDJ and CDR3 profiling was carried out. Via MiXCR, TCRdb re-called the reads, giving one row per CDR3 protein. Of 100,000 to 150,000 distinct CDR3 sequences in the sample, about 40% are singletons; the top ten hold about 2.4%. In patients chosen for sequencing, flow cytometry had shown CD8+CD57+ cell expansion.

Material: sorted CD4+, CD8+, or CD8+CD57+ T cells (not recorded which) from PBMCs. This clonotype was sampled from a human donor with aplastic anemia. The chain combines TRBV7-8 with TRBJ2-1; 7 positions agree with TRBD2. This chain's CDR3 is CASSLVGGGYNEQFF. The CDR3 bases are TGTGCCAGCAGCTTAGTCGGCGGGGGTTACAATGAGCAGTTCTTC.